What follows are 3 T cell receptor beta chains derived from one specimen sequenced in a study of beta chain features in type 1 diabetes. The study's findings and limits: Significant though moderate, a shortening of TCRB CDR3s appeared in all four CD4+ subsets of Type 1 diabetes patients.

The antigens of these receptors remain unknown. The study reverse transcribed the entire isolated RNA, so it sequenced expressed TCRB transcripts. Sequencing was performed with immunoSEQ multiplex PCR; in TCRdb, only in-frame clones are kept and a portion is missing. The sample shows about 660,000 clones, over 12% of them seen only once. The sequencing sample was made of naive CD4+ T cells from blood. Receptors were obtained from a man younger than 35 with type 1 diabetes.

In this sample, this clone turned up a few times. The chain links TRBV7-2 to TRBJ2-7; no definite D call. The CDR3 covers 13 residues. Germline CDR1 and CDR2: SGHTA and FQGNSA. V lost 1 base to trimming and J lost 7 bases, with 11 bases between them. The DNA of the CDR3 is TGTGCCAGCAGCTTAGGAAGTTCTCTGGAGCAGTACTTC. Amino acids: CASSLGSSLEQYF. The full variable domain, with the rest looked up from reference TRBV7-2 and TRBJ2-7, is GAGVSQSPSNKVTEKGKDVELRCDPISGHTALYWYRQSLGQGLEFLIYFQGNSAPDKSGLPSDRFSAERTGGSVSTLTIQRTQQEDSAVYLCASSLGSSLEQYFGPGTRLTVT.

This clone showed up just a few times. The chain uses TRBV5-1 and TRBJ2-1; 8 nucleotides align to TRBD2. The V and J ends lost 0 bases and 6 bases, in that order; junction bases with no gene match: 8. The CDR3 sequence is 16 residues long. Germline assignment: CDR1 SGHRS and CDR2 YFSETQ. Here the CDR3 reads CASSLVGVAGFNEQFF. The DNA for the CDR3 is TGCGCCAGCAGCTTGGTAGGGGTAGCGGGGTTCAATGAGCAGTTCTTC.

V and J are TRBV30 and TRBJ2-2; possibly TRBD1 or TRBD2 for D (5 bases each). The CDR3 has 15 amino acids. Trimming took 3 bases from V and 2 from J, leaving 13 bases between them. Germline V gene data show CDR1 as GTSNPN and CDR2 as SVGIG (reference sequence). The CDR3 is CAWSAPGTNTGELFF. CDR3 nucleotides: TGTGCCTGGAGCGCCCCCGGGACCAACACCGGGGAGCTGTTTTTT.